A single sample is the source of the 7 T cell receptor beta chains below, sequenced in a study of cytomegalovirus exposure and HLA in healthy donors. Use of 60 Vbeta and 13 Jbeta primers characterized the PCR. TCRdb keeps only in-frame clones here, not all; method: immunoSEQ multiplex PCR. The sample contains around 180,000 clones, just over 75% of which appear only once. The sample comprised PBMCs. The source of these receptors is a woman in her thirties in good health and CMV-seropositive.

V is TRBV5-5 and J is TRBJ2-3; 10 bases line up with TRBD1. V shed 5 bases, J shed 1 base, and the junction held 7 bases outside the gene matches. Germline V gene sequence: CDR1 SGHKS, CDR2 YYEKEE (reference sequence). The CDR3 is 16 residues long. In DNA, the CDR3 is TGTGCCAGCAGTCGGGGCGGGACAGGGGGCACAGATACGCAGTATTTT. Encoded protein: CASSRGGTGGTDTQYF. The whole variable domain, remainder taken from reference TRBV5-5 and TRBJ2-3, is DAGVTQSPTHLIKTRGQQVTLRCSPISGHKSVSWYQQVLGQGPQFIFQYYEKEERGRGNFPDRFSARQFPNYSSELNVNALLLGDSALYLCASSRGGTGGTDTQYFGPGTRLTVL.

V usage is TRBV5-5 and J usage is TRBJ2-7, with a weak D call TRBD1 (6 bases). The CDR3 is 15 residues long. Germline lookup yields CDR1 SGHKS and CDR2 YYEKEE (reference sequence). V was cut by 0 bases and J by 2 bases, with 12 bases left in between. CDR3 DNA sequence: TGTGCCAGCAGCTTGGCCTTGGGGGCTACCTACGAGCAGTACTTC. Translating it yields CASSLALGATYEQYF.

The gene calls are TRBV7-2 and TRBJ1-2; no clear D. CDR3 size: 16 residues. Germline-derived CDR1 and CDR2 are SGHTA and FQGNSA. Trimming took off 1 base at V and 8 bases at J, with 20 bases between the two ends. Here the CDR3 reads CASSLDSGTDYKGYTF. The DNA for the CDR3 is TGTGCCAGCAGCTTAGACAGTGGTACGGATTATAAGGGCTACACCTTC.

This chain links TRBV5-6 with TRBJ1-2, with no clear D. V was trimmed by 0 bases and J by 8 bases, leaving 17 bases between them. The CDR3 is made up of 15 amino acids. Germline assignment: CDR1 SGHDT and CDR2 YYEEEE. The CDR3 DNA is TGTGCCAGCAGCTTGGAGGAGGGCCTACTCTGGGGCTACACCTTC. Translation gives CASSLEEGLLWGYTF.

The rearrangement joins TRBV6-1 to TRBJ2-1; maybe TRBD2 (6 bases). Germline V gene sequence: CDR1 MNHNS, CDR2 SASEGT. There are 15 residues in the CDR3. V gave up 0 bases and J gave up 4 bases, with 10 bases separating them. The CDR3 sequence: CASSEAGGLYNEQFF. CDR3 coding DNA: TGTGCCAGCAGTGAAGCGGGGGGACTTTACAATGAGCAGTTCTTC.

The chain uses TRBV7-2 and TRBJ2-5, with D possibly TRBD2 on 6 matching bases. There are 14 residues in the CDR3. V was trimmed by 3 bases and J by 6 bases, leaving 14 bases between them. Germline V gene data show CDR1 as SGHTA and CDR2 as FQGNSA. The CDR3 loop reads CASSFDPGGKTQYF. In DNA form, the CDR3 reads TGTGCCAGCAGCTTCGACCCCGGGGGTAAGACCCAGTACTTC.

The chain couples TRBV5-1 to TRBJ2-3; D not certain. The CDR3 consists of 15 residues. Germline V gene data show CDR1 as SGHRS and CDR2 as YFSETQ. V was pared by 4 bases and J by 0 bases, with 12 bases between. The CDR3 reads CASSDGGPSTDTQYF. The CDR3 DNA follows: TGCGCCAGCAGCGACGGCGGCCCAAGCACAGATACGCAGTATTTT.